This T cell receptor beta chain was identified during a study of neurological immune-mediated disorders. Overall study results and limits: Healthy controls had more TCR clonal expansion than multiple sclerosis, which showed the least, whereas HTLV-1-associated myelopathy showed the most.

This CDR3 has 14 amino acids. Germline lookup yields CDR1 DFQATT and CDR2 SNEGSKA (reference sequence). The ends lost 4 bases at V and 4 bases at J; junction bases unmatched: 5. The authors produced cDNA by 5'RACE using 10-nucleotide random UMIs. Over 200 million TCR-beta sequences, together covering 15-18 subjects, were produced by every individual sequencing run that was carried out. MiXCR, run by TCRdb on the 5' RACE reads, gives a single entry per CDR3 protein. The table includes 65,000 to 90,000 distinct CDR3 sequences, roughly 4.7% detected once. The unsorted libraries had their origin in 2 million PBMCs stored at -80 C. This clonotype turned up a few times. The antigen is not known.

The genes are TRBV20-1 and TRBJ2-5, with 11 bases that match TRBD1. This TCR was sampled from a woman in her 30s with multiple sclerosis. The material sequenced was PBMCs. CDR3 region: CSAKYGQGAETQYF. The CDR3 DNA sequence: TGCAGTGCTAAGTATGGACAGGGGGCAGAGACCCAGTACTTC.